This T cell receptor (beta chain) was identified during a study of T-cell memory formation after mild COVID-19. Broader study findings: Second-wave clones peaking on day 37 lacked confirmed SARS-CoV-2 specificity. Day 15 to 85 contracting clones showed balanced CD4/CD8; later expanders leaned CD4+.

As for this clonotype: Its antigen is currently unknown.

TCRdb re-called the 5' RACE reads with MiXCR, one entry per CDR3 protein. The data contain 58,000 or so distinct CDR3 sequences, roughly 25% of them singletons. This CDR3 has 15 residues. V shed 8 bases, J shed 3 bases, and the junction held 8 bases outside the gene matches. The germline V gene encodes CDR1 MDHEN and CDR2 SYDVKM. Material: PBMCs or a T cell subset sorted from them (not recorded which). This TCR came from a man between 18 and 29 years old who had mild COVID-19 (a few samples of this study predate the infection). Cell type and time point are not known. This rearrangement joins TRBV28 to TRBJ2-2; 8 positions agree with TRBD2. The CDR3 DNA follows: TGTGCCAGCCGCTCGGGGGGGCTACACACCGGGGAGCTGTTTTTT. It yields the protein CASRSGGLHTGELFF.